The 7 T cell receptor beta chains reported below all come from one sample, sequenced in a study of T cell responses to AZD1222 COVID-19 vaccine. The table came from immunoSEQ multiplex PCR; TCRdb's copy has only in-frame clones and leaves some out. This table holds 58,000 or so clones, approximately 86% found once. The source was peripheral blood, collected 28 days after the second AZD1222 dose. The receptors were sampled from an adult who received the AZD1222 COVID-19 vaccine.

The table lists this clone with a count of one. V gene TRBV6-5 combines with J gene TRBJ1-3, with D hard to call. The CDR3 spans 15 residues. The V end was cut by 0 bases, the J end by 1 base, with 7 bases between. Germline V gene data show CDR1 as MNHEY and CDR2 as SVGAGI. The CDR3 here is CASSYSPGSGNTIYF. For the CDR3, the DNA is TGTGCCAGCAGTTACTCTCCGGGATCTGGAAACACCATATATTTT.

The chain carries TRBV4-1 and TRBJ2-5; D is unclear. The CDR3 runs 16 residues. CDR1 and CDR2 from the germline V gene are MGHRA and YSYEKL. The V end lost 6 bases, the J end lost 2 bases, and 19 bases lay between the germline ends. The CDR3 DNA sequence: TGCGCCAGCAGTTATGGAACAGTGCCAGGTCAAGAGACCCAGTACTTC. Translated: CASSYGTVPGQETQYF.

The rearrangement links TRBV5-1 to TRBJ2-1; D remains unclear. Germline-derived CDR1 and CDR2 are SGHRS and YFSETQ. The CDR3 runs 15 residues. Trimming took 0 bases from V and 5 from J, leaving 12 bases between them. The chain's CDR3 is CASSLGPYAHNEQFF. The DNA for the CDR3 is TGCGCCAGCAGCTTGGGACCATACGCCCACAATGAGCAGTTCTTC.

As DNA, the CDR3 is TGTGCCAGCAGCCAAGATGGGGCGAACACCGGGGAGCTGTTTTTT. Translated: CASSQDGANTGELFF. The chain joins TRBV3-1 (or the pseudogene TRBV3-2) to TRBJ2-2; no definite D call. Trimming took off 0 bases at V and 0 bases at J, with 5 bases between the two ends. CDR1 LGHDT and CDR2 YNNKEL come from the germline V gene (reference sequence). This CDR3 is 15 amino acids long.

As DNA, the CDR3 is TGTGCCAGCAGCCAAGTCCGGATTAATTCACCCCTCCACTTT. The encoded protein is CASSQVRINSPLHF. J is TRBJ1-6 and V is TRBV3-1 (or the pseudogene TRBV3-2); D uncertain. V was trimmed by 1 base and J by 6 bases, leaving 7 bases between them. The CDR3 runs 14 residues. The germline V gene has CDR1 LGHDT and CDR2 YNNKEL (reference sequence).

The chain employs TRBV6-5 and TRBJ2-7, with 10 bases aligning to TRBD2. This CDR3 is 15 amino acids long. J gave up 1 base and V 4 bases, and 4 bases lay outside the gene matches. The germline V gene has CDR1 MNHEY and CDR2 SVGAGI. The CDR3 DNA sequence: TGTGCCAGCAGTTTAGCGGGGGGCCCATCCTACGAGCAGTACTTC. It specifies CASSLAGGPSYEQYF.

CDR3 residues: CASSYGTGVSYNEQFF. The CDR3 DNA is TGTGCCAGCAGTTACGGGACAGGCGTCTCCTACAATGAGCAGTTCTTC. The genes are TRBV6-5 and TRBJ2-1, with TRBD1 matching over 8 bases. The V gene's germline CDR1 is MNHEY and CDR2 SVGAGI. This CDR3 is 16 amino acids long. V lost 2 bases, J lost 0 bases, and 3 bases stayed unmatched.